A single T cell receptor beta chain is shown here with its context. V shed 7 bases, J shed 0 bases, and the junction held 10 bases outside the gene matches. The germline CDR1 and CDR2 sequences are SGHTS and YDEGEE. The CDR3 has 15 amino acids. The data stem from a study of control samples from healthy donors and cancer patients. Sequencing used immunoSEQ multiplex PCR; TCRdb keeps in-frame clones, though not all of them. The listing records about 190,000 clones. The V and J genes are TRBV5-8 and TRBJ2-7, with 7 bases aligning to TRBD1. The sample consisted of blood. The TCR was taken from a woman under 40 in good health. CDR3 DNA: TGTGCCAGCCCTCTCGGACAGGTCCGCTCCTACGAGCAGTACTTC. Translating gives CASPLGQVRSYEQYF.